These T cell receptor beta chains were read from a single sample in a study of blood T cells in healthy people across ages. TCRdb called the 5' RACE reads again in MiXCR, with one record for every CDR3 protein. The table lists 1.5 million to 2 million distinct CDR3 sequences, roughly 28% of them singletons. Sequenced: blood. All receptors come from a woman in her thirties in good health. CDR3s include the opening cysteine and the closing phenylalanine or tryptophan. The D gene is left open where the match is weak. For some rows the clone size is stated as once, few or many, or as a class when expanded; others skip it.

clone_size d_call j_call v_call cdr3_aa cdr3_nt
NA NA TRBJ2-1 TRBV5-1 CASSLAQDYNEQFF TGCGCCAGCAGCTTGGCCCAGGACTACAATGAGCAGTTCTTC
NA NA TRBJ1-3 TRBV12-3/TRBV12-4 CASRQFGDTIYF TGTGCCAGCCGGCAGTTCGGGGACACCATATATTTT
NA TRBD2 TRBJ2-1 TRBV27 CASSYPGLAGRDEQFF TGTGCCAGCAGTTACCCCGGGCTAGCGGGAAGGGATGAGCAGTTCTTC
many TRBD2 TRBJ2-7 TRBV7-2 CASSLVGGAGPYEQYF TGTGCCAGCAGCTTAGTCGGGGGGGCGGGACCCTACGAGCAGTACTTC
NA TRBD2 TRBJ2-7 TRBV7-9 CASSKRLAGRYEQYF TGTGCCAGCAGCAAGAGACTAGCGGGACGCTACGAGCAGTACTTC
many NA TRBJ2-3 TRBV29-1 CSVATRDTQYF TGCAGCGTTGCAACCCGCGATACGCAGTATTTT
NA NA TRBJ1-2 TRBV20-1 CSAGSGKDYGYTF TGCAGTGCCGGCTCAGGGAAGGACTATGGCTACACCTTC
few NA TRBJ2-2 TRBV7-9 CASSLAASVTPGELFF TGTGCCAGCAGCTTAGCGGCTAGCGTGACTCCCGGGGAGCTGTTTTTT
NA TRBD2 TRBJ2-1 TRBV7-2 CASSPGGHNEQFF TGTGCCAGCAGCCCGGGGGGTCACAATGAGCAGTTCTTC
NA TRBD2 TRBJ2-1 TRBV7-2 CASSRTRGPNEQFF TGTGCCAGCAGCCGGACTAGGGGTCCCAATGAGCAGTTCTTC
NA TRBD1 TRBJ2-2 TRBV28 CASSLLPWPGQGVTGELFF TGTGCCAGCAGTTTACTCCCGTGGCCGGGACAGGGAGTCACCGGGGAGCTGTTTTTT
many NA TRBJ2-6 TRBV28 CASSPPRRGKAGANVLTF TGTGCCAGCAGTCCCCCCCGACGCGGTAAGGCTGGGGCCAACGTCCTGACTTTC
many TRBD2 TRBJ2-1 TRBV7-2 CASSLRLAGGSYNEQFF TGTGCCAGCAGCCTCCGACTAGCGGGAGGTAGCTACAATGAGCAGTTCTTC
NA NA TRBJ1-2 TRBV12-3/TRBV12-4 CASTMGGNYGYTF TGTGCCAGCACCATGGGAGGGAACTATGGCTACACCTTC
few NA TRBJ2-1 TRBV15 CATSSTPLENEQFF TGTGCCACCAGCAGTACCCCTTTGGAAAATGAGCAGTTCTTC
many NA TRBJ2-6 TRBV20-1 CSAKTDPGANVLTF TGCAGTGCAAAAACAGATCCTGGGGCCAACGTCCTGACTTTC
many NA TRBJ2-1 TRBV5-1 CASSLVVSGNNEQFF TGCGCCAGCAGCTTGGTAGTCTCAGGGAACAATGAGCAGTTCTTC
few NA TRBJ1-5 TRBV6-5 CASRSSGFNQPQHF TGTGCCAGCAGGTCCTCCGGGTTTAATCAGCCCCAGCATTTT
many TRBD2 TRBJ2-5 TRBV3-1 CASSRGTSGNGKTQYF TGTGCCAGCAGCCGCGGGACTAGCGGGAATGGAAAGACCCAGTACTTC
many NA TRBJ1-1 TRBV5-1 CASSLALNGDTEAFF TGCGCCAGCAGCTTGGCGCTAAATGGGGACACTGAAGCTTTCTTT
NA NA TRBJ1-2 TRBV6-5 CASSRGRASDGYTF TGTGCCAGCAGTCGGGGCAGGGCCTCGGATGGCTACACCTTC
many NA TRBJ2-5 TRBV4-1 CASSPTSAQETQYF TGCGCCAGCAGCCCCACATCGGCTCAAGAGACCCAGTACTTC
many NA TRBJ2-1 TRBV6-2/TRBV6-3 CASRSGTSYNEQFF TGTGCCAGTAGAAGCGGAACCTCCTACAATGAGCAGTTCTTC
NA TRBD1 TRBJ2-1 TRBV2 CASHLMDREFF TGTGCCAGCCACCTAATGGACAGGGAGTTCTTC
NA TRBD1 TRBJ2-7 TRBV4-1 CASSQAWGQGTYEQYF TGCGCCAGCAGCCAAGCCTGGGGACAGGGTACCTACGAGCAGTACTTC
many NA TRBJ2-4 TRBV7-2 CASSPRGDGDIQYF TGTGCCAGCAGCCCCAGGGGGGACGGAGACATTCAGTACTTC